This entry concerns a single T cell receptor beta chain. Its antigen is not yet known. It has no much larger one-base neighbor in the sample; base qualities were not kept. Taken from the germline V gene, the CDR1 and CDR2 loops are ENHRY and SYGVKD. Trimming takes 5 bases from V and 7 bases from J, and the germline ends sit 15 bases apart. From cysteine to phenylalanine, the CDR3 is 13 amino acids long. The retained sequence is limited to the CDR3, 39 bases, with the frame set at the first base. The source of the sample is a study of control samples from healthy donors and cancer patients (dated by TCRdb to the early 2020s). The receptor library was made with the immunoSEQ multiplex PCR assay. Held by TCRdb, this immuneACCESS table contains in-frame sequences only and omits some clones. Under half of the omission traces to an unresolved V gene where checked; the cause of the rest is unknown. In this sample the table shows roughly 63,000 clones, around 90% of which occur a single time. The top ten clonotypes cover 5.5% to 7% of the sample.

The V and J genes are TRBV10-3 and TRBJ2-7, with a tentative D gene TRBD2 over 5 matching bases. The source material was PBMCs. This TCR derives from a man aged 55 to 70 with colorectal cancer. The sequence in DNA is TGTGCCATCAGTACGCCCGTCTCGGGGGAGCAGTACTTC. Translated, this is CAISTPVSGEQYF.